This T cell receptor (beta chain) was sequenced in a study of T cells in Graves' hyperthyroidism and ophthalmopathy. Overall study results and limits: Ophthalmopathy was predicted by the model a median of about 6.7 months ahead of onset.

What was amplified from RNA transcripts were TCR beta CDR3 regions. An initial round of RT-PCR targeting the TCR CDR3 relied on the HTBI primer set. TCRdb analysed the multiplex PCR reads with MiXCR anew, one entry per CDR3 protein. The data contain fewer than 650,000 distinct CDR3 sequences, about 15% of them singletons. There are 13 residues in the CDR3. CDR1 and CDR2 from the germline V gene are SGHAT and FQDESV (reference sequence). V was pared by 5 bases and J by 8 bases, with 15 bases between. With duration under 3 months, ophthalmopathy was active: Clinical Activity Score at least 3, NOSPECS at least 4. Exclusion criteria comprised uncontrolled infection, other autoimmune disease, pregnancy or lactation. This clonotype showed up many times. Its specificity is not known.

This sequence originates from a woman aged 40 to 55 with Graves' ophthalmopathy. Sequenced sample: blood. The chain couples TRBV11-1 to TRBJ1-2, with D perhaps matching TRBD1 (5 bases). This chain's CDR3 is CASSPQGSSGYTF. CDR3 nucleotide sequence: TGTGCCAGCAGCCCTCAGGGTTCTTCGGGCTACACCTTC.